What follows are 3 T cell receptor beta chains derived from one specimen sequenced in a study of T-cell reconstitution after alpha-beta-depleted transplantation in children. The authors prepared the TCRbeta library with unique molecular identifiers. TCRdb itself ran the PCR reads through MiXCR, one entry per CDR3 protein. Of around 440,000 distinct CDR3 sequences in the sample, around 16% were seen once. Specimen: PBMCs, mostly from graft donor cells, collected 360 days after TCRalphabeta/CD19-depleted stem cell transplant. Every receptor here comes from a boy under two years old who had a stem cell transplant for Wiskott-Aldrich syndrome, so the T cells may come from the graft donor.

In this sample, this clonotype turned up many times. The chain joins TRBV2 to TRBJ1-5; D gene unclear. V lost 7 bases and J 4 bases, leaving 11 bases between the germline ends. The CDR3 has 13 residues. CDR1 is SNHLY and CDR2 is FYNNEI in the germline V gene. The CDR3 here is CASTLEANQPQHF. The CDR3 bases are TGTGCCAGCACCCTGGAGGCAAATCAGCCCCAGCATTTT.

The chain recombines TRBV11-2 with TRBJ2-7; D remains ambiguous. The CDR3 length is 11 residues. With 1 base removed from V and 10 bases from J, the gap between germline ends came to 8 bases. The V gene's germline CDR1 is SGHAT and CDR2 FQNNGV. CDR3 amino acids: CASSLGWPQYF. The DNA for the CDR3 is TGTGCCAGCAGCTTAGGGTGGCCACAGTACTTC.

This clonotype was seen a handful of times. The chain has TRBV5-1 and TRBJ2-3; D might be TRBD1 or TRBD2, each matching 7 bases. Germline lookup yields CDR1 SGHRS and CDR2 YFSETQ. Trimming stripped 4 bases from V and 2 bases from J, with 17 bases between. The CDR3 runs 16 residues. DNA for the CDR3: TGCGCCAGCAGCGTGGCAGGGGGGGCCTTCACAGATACGCAGTATTTT. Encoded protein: CASSVAGGAFTDTQYF.